The clone carrying this T cell receptor beta chain was recorded a few times. The target antigen is unknown. TCRdb re-called the reads with MiXCR, one entry per CDR3 protein. The repertoire holds fewer than 350,000 distinct CDR3 sequences, with under 35% as singletons. The CDR3 sequence is 14 residues long. V shed 6 bases and J 0 bases; nucleotides not matched to a gene: 2. In germline, CDR1 is ENHRY, CDR2 SYGVKD. This entry comes from a study of T cell repertoires in cytomegalovirus infection. The sample here was cultured PBMCs, taken from culture after CMV antigen stimulation. The chain links TRBV10-3 to TRBJ1-3, with TRBD1 matching 7 bases. The receptor was isolated from a human donor in good health (CMV status not recorded). Some clones in this sample may be carry-over from other donors' samples. This chain's CDR3 is CAIRGTDSGNTIYF. The CDR3 DNA reads TGTGCCATCAGGGGGACAGACTCTGGAAACACCATATATTTT.